The count of the clone carrying this TCR beta chain is one. Its antigen remains unidentified. With 1 base removed from V and 8 bases from J, the gap between germline ends came to 15 bases. The CDR3 has 15 residues. A second about 6 to 11 cycle PCR used barcoded and J-beta primers. From the 5' RACE reads, TCRdb called clonotypes with MiXCR, one entry per CDR3 protein. The sample records around 580,000 distinct CDR3 sequences, roughly 48% being singletons. The sample originates from a study of blood T cells in healthy people across ages. Notes on the study in general: Underestimates were what the diversity estimates from one million T cells were considered to be.

Donation came from healthy Caucasian individuals in Russia who were aged roughly 6 to 95. Isolated PBMCs totaled at least 7 million in each sample. Sequencing was done on a sample of blood. The chain combines TRBV12-3 or TRBV12-4 with TRBJ2-1, with D possibly being TRBD2 (5 bases). The receptor was derived from a man of 80 years or more in good health. The CDR3: CASSLGLAGRDEQFF. In DNA form, the CDR3 reads TGTGCCAGCAGTTTAGGCCTAGCCGGGCGGGATGAGCAGTTCTTC.